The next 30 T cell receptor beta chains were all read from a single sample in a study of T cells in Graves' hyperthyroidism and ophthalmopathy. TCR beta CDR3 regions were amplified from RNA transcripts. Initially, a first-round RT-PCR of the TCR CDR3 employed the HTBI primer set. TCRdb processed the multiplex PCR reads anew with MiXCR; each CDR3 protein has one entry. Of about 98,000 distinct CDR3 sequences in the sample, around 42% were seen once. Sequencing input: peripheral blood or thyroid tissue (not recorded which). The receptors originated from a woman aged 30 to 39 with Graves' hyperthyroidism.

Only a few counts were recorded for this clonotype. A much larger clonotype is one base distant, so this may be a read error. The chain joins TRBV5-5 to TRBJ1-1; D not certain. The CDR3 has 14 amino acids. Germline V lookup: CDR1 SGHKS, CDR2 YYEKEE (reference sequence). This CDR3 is CASGGALLNTEAFF. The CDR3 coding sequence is TGCGCCAGCGGAGGAGCCCTACTGAACACTGAAGCTTTCTTT.

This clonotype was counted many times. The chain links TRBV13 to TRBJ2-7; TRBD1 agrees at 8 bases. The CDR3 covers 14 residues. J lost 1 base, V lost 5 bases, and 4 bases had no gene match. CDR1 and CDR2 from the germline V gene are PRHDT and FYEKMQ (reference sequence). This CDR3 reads CASSTDRGSYEQYF. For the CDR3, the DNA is TGTGCCAGCAGCACCGACAGGGGTTCCTACGAGCAGTACTTC. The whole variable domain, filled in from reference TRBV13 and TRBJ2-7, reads AAGVIQSPRHLIKEKRETATLKCYPIPRHDTVYWYQQGPGQDPQFLISFYEKMQSDKGSIPDRFSAQQFSDYHSELNMSSLELGDSALYFCASSTDRGSYEQYFGPGTRLTVT.

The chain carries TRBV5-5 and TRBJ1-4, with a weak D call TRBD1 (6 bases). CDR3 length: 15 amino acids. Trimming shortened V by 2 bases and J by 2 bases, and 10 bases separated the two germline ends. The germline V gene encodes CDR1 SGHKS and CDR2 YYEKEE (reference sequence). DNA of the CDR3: TGTGCCAGCAGCTTATTGGACAGCACTAATGAAAAACTGTTTTTT. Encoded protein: CASSLLDSTNEKLFF.

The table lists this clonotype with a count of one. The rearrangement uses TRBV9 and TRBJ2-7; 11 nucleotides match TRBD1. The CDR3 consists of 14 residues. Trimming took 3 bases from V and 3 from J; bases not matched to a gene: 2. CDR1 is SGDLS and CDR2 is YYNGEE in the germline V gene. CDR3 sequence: CASSDGTGGYEQYF. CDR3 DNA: TGTGCCAGCAGCGACGGGACAGGGGGCTACGAGCAGTACTTC.

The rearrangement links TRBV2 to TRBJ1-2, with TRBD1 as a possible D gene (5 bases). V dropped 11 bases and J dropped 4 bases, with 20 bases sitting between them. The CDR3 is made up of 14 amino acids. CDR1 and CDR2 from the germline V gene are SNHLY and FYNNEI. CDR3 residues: CAGRSGDRIYGYTF. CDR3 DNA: TGTGCCGGCCGATCAGGAGACAGAATCTATGGCTACACCTTC.

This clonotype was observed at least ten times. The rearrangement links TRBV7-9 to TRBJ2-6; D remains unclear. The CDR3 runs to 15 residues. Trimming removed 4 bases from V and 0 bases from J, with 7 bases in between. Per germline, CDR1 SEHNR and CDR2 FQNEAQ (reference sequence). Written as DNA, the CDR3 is TGTGCCAGCAGCTCCTGGCTCTCTGGGGCCAACGTCCTGACTTTC. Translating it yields CASSSWLSGANVLTF.

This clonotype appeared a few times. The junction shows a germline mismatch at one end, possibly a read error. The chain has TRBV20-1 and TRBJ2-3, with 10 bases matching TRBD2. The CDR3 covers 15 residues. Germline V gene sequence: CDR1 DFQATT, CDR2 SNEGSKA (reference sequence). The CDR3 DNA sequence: TGCAGTGCCAGAGCGGGAGGGCCGGGCACAGATACGCAGTATTTT. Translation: CSARAGGPGTDTQYF.

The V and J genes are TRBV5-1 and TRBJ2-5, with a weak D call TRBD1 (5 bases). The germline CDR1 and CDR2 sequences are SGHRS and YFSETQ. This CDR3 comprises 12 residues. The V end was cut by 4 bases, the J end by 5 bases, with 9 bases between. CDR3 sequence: CASSGAGETQYF. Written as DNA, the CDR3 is TGCGCCAGCAGCGGGGCAGGGGAGACCCAGTACTTC.

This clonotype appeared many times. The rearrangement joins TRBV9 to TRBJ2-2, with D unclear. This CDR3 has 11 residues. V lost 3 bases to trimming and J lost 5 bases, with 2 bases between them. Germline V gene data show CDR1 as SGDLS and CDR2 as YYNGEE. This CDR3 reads CASSATGELFF. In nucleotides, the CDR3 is TGTGCCAGCAGCGCAACCGGGGAGCTGTTTTTT.

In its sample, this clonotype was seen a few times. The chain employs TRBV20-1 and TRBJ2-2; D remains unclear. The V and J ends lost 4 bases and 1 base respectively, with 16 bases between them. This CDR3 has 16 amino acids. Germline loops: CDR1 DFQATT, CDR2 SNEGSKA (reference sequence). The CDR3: CSANTLGRLNTGELFF. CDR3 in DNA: TGCAGTGCTAACACCTTAGGACGGCTGAACACCGGGGAGCTGTTTTTT.

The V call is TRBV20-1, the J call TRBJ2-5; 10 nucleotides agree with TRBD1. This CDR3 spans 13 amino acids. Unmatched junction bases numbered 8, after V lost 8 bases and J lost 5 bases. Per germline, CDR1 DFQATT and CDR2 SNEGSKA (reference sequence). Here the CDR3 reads CSSKGGQGETQYF. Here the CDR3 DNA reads TGCAGTTCGAAGGGGGGACAGGGGGAGACCCAGTACTTC.

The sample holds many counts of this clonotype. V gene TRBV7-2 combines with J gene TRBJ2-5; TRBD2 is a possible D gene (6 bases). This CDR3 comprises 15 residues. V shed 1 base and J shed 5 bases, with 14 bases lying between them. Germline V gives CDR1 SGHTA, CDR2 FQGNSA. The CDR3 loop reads CASSLGTTAPETQYF. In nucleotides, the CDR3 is TGTGCCAGCAGCTTAGGGACTACAGCACCCGAGACCCAGTACTTC.

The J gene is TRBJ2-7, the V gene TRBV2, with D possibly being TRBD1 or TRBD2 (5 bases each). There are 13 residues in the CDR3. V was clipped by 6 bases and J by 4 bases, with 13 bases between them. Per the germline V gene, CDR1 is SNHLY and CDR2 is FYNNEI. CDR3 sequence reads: CASSGTDAYEQYF. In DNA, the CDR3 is TGTGCCAGCAGCGGGACGGATGCTTACGAGCAGTACTTC.

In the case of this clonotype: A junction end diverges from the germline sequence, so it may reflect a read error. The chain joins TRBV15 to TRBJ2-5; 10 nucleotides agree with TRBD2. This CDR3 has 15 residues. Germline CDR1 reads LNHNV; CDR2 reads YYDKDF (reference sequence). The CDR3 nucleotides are TGTGCCAGCAGCAGGGCTAGCGGGAGCTTGGAGACCCAGTACTTC. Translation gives CASSRASGSLETQYF. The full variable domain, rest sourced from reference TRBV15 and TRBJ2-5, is DAMVIQNPRYQVTQFGKPVTLSCSQTLNHNVMYWYQQKSSQAPKLLFHYYDKDFNNEADTPDNFQSRRPNTSFCFLDIRSPGLGDTAMYLCASSRASGSLETQYFGPGTRLLVL.

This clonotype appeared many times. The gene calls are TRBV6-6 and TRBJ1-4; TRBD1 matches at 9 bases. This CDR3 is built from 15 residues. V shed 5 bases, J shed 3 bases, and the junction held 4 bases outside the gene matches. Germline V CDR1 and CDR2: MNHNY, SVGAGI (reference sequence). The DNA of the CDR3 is TGTGCCAGCAGTCCCGGGACAGGGCCTAATGAAAAACTGTTTTTT. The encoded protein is CASSPGTGPNEKLFF.

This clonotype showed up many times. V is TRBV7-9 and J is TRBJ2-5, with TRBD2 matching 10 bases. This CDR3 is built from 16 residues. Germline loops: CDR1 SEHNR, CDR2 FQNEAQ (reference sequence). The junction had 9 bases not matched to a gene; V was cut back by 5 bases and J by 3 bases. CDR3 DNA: TGTGCCAGCAGCCCAGCCGGGACTAGCGCCGAAGAGACCCAGTACTTC. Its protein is CASSPAGTSAEETQYF.

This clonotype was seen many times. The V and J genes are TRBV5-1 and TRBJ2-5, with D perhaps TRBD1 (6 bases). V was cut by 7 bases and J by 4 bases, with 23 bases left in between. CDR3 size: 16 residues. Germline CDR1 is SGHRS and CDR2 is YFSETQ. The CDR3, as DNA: TGCGCCAGCCGTAACGGGGACAAGCTTTGGGGAGAGACCCAGTACTTC. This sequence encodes CASRNGDKLWGETQYF.

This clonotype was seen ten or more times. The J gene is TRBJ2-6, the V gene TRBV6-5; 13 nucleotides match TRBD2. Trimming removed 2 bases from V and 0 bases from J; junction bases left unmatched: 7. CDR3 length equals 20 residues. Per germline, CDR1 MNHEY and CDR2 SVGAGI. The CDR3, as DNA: TGTGCCAGCAGTTACAAAGGGACTAGCGGGGCCTCCTCTGGGGCCAACGTCCTGACTTTC. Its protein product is CASSYKGTSGASSGANVLTF.

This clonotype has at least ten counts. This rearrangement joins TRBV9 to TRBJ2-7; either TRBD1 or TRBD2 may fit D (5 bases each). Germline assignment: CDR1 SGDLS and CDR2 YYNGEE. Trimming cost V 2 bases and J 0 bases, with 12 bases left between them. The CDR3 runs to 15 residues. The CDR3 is CASSVTGTTSYEQYF. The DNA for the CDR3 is TGTGCCAGCAGCGTCACCGGGACCACCTCCTACGAGCAGTACTTC.

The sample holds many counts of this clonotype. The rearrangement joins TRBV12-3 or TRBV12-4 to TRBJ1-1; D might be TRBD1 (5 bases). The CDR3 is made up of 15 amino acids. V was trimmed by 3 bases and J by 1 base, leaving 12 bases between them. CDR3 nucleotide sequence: TGTGCCAGCAGTTTCGGAGACAGAAGGAACACTGAAGCTTTCTTT. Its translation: CASSFGDRRNTEAFF.

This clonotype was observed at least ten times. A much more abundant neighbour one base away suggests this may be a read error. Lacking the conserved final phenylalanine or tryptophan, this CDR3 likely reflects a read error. The CDR3, as DNA: TGTGCCAGCAGCGGAGACACGTACGAGCAGTACTCC. This translates into CASSGDTYEQYS. V and J are TRBV11-2 and TRBJ2-7; D gene ambiguous. The V gene lost 5 bases and the J gene lost 4 bases, with 9 bases spanning the gap. CDR3 size: 12 residues. Germline V CDR1 and CDR2: SGHAT, FQNNGV.

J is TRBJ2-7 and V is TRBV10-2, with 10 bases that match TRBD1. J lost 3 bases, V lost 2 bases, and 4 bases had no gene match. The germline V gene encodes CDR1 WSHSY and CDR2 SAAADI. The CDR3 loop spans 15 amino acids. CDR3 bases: TGCGCCAGCAGTGAGGTCGGGACAGGGGTCTACGAGCAGTACTTC. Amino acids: CASSEVGTGVYEQYF.

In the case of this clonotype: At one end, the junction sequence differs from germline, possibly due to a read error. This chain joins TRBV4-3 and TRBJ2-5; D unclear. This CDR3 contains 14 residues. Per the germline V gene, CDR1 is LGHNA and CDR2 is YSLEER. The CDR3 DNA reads TGCGCCAGCAGCCAAGGAGTACTGCAAGAGGCCCAATACTTC. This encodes CASSQGVLQEAQYF.

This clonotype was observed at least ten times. The CDR3 region is CASLRDRTNEKLFF. The CDR3 nucleotides read TGCGCCAGCCTGAGGGACCGAACTAATGAAAAACTGTTTTTT. The chain recombines TRBV4-1 with TRBJ1-4, with D perhaps matching TRBD1 (5 bases). CDR3 length: 14 residues. Per germline, CDR1 MGHRA and CDR2 YSYEKL. V lost 8 bases and J 1 base, leaving 11 bases between the germline ends.

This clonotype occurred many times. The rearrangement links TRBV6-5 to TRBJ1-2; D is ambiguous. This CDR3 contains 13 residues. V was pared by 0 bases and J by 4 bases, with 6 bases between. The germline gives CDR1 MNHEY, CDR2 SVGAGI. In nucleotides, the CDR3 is TGTGCCAGCAGTTACTCAAACCTCTATGGCTACACCTTC. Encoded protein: CASSYSNLYGYTF.

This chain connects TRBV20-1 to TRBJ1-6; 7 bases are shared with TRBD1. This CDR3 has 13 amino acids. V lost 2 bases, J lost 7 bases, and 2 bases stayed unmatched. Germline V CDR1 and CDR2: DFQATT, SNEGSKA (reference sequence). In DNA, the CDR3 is TGCAGTGCTAGATGGGACAGCAATTCACCCCTCCACTTT. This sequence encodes CSARWDSNSPLHF.

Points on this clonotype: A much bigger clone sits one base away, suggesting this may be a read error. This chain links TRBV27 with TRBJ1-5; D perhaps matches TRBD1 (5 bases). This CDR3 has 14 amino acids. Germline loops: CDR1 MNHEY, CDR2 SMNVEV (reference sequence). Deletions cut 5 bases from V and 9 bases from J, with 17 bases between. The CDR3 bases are TGTGCCAGCAGTCTCCGGGACCCCTATCGGCCCCAGCATTTT. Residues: CASSLRDPYRPQHF.

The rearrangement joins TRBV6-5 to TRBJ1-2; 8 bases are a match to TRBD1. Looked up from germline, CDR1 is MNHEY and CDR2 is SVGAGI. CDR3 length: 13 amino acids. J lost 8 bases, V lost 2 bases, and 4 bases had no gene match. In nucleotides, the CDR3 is TGTGCCAGCAGTTACCTGACAGGGGACGGCTACACCTTC. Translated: CASSYLTGDGYTF.

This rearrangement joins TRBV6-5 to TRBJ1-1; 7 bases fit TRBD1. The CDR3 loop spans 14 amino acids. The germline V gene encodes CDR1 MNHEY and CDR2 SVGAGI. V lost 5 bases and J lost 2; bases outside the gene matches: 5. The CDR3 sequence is CASSGTAFNTEAFF. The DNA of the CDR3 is TGTGCCAGCAGTGGGACAGCCTTTAACACTGAAGCTTTCTTT.

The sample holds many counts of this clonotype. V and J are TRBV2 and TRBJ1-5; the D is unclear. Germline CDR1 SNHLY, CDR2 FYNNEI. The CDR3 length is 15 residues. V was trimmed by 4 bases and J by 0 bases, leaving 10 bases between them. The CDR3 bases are TGTGCCAGCAGTGCGGGGATCTATAGCAATCAGCCCCAGCATTTT. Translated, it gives CASSAGIYSNQPQHF.